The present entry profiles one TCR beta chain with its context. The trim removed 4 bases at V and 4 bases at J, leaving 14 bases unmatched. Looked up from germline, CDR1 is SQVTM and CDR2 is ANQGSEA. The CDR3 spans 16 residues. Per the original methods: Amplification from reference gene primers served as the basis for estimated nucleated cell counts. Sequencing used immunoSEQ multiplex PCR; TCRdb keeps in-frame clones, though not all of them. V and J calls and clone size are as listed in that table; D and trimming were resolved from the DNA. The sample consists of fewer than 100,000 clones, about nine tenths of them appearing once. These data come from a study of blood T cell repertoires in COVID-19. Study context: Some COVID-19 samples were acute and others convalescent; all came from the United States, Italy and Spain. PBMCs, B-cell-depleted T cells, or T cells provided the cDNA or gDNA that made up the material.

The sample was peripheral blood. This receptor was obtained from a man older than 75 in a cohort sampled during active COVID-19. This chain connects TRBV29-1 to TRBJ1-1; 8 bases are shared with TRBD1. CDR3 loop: CSVGGQGARRGTEAFF. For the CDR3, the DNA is TGCAGCGTTGGGGGGCAGGGGGCGCGACGAGGCACTGAAGCTTTCTTT.